This T cell receptor (beta chain) was captured by sequencing in a study of OX40 agonist ivuxolimab in advanced cancers. About the study: Participants, about 83% male, averaged approximately 60 years of age, ranging from about 23 to 90.

Study-wide points: People who partly responded at 0.1-3.0 mg/kg had some of the least clonal expansion seen. At doses 0.1 to 3.0 mg/kg, CD4+ and CD8+ clones expanded.

The V gene's germline CDR1 is SGHDT and CDR2 YYEEEE. Trimming cost V 2 bases and J 5 bases, with 7 bases left between them. The CDR3 has 13 residues. Prior autoimmune disease or systemic immunosuppression barred patients. Clones were read by immunoSEQ multiplex PCR, and TCRdb kept only the in-frame ones, dropping some. Of 15,000 to 20,000 clones listed, just under 75% are singletons. To note about this clone: Its antigen is unknown.

V usage is TRBV5-6 and J usage is TRBJ2-2; D unresolved. This sequence was found in an adult with an advanced solid tumor such as melanoma, head and neck, liver or kidney cancer. Sequenced material: CD4+ or CD8+ T cells sorted from blood, taken in a trial of the OX40 agonist ivuxolimab. The CDR3 DNA reads as TGTGCCAGCAGCTTCGGGTTTACCGGGGAGCTGTTTTTT. Amino acids: CASSFGFTGELFF.